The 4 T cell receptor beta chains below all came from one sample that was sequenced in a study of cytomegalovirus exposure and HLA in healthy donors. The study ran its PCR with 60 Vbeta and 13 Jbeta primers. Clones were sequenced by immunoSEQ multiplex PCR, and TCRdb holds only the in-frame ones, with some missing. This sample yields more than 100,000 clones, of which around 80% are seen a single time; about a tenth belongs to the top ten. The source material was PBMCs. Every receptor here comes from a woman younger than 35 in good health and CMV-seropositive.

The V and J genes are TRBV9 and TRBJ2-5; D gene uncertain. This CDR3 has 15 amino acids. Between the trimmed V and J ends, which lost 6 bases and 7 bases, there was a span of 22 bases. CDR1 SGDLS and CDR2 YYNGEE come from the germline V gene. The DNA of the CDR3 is TGTGCCAGCACCCTTCGAGACTCACTAACGGGGACCCAGTACTTC. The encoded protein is CASTLRDSLTGTQYF.

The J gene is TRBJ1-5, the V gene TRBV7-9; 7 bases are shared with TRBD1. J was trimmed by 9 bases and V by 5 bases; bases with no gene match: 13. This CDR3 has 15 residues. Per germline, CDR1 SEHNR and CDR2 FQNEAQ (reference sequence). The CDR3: CASSRSRDSLGPQHF. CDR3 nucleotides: TGTGCCAGCAGCCGGTCCCGGGACAGCCTAGGGCCCCAGCATTTT.

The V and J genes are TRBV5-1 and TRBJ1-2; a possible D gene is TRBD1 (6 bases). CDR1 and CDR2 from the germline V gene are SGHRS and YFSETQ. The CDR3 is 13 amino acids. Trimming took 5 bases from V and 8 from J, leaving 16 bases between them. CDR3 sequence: CASSFSQGRGYTF. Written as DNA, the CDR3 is TGCGCCAGCAGTTTCTCACAGGGAAGAGGCTACACCTTC.

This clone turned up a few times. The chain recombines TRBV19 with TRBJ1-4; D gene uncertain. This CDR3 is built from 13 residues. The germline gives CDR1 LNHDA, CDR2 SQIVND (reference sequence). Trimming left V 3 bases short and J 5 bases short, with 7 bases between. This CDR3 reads CASSISVNEKLFF. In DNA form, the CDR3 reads TGTGCCAGTAGTATTTCAGTGAATGAAAAACTGTTTTTT.